Below, 8 T cell receptor beta chains from the same sample are listed, as sequenced in a study of T cell responses to AZD1222 COVID-19 vaccine. Sequenced by immunoSEQ multiplex PCR; TCRdb stores in-frame clones only, minus some. The sample has 100,000 to 150,000 clones, more than 70% seen once. This specimen consisted of peripheral blood, obtained 28 days after the second AZD1222 dose. Receptors originate from an adult who received the AZD1222 COVID-19 vaccine.

The chain combines TRBV3-1 (or the pseudogene TRBV3-2) with TRBJ1-2; maybe TRBD1 (5 bases). The CDR3 runs 13 residues. V lost 3 bases, J lost 4 bases, and 9 bases lay in between. Germline V lookup: CDR1 LGHDT, CDR2 YNNKEL (reference sequence). The CDR3 DNA reads TGTGCCAGCAGCCAGGGGCCCTCCTATGGCTACACCTTC. Amino acid sequence: CASSQGPSYGYTF.

The rearrangement uses TRBV24-1 and TRBJ2-2; D might be TRBD1 (6 bases). Germline V gene sequence: CDR1 KGHDR, CDR2 SFDVKD. There are 19 residues in the CDR3. Trimming removed 3 bases from V and 0 bases from J, with 19 bases in between. The CDR3 loop reads CATSDPRQARRANTGELFF. The CDR3 coding sequence is TGTGCCACCAGTGATCCCAGACAGGCCAGACGGGCGAACACCGGGGAGCTGTTTTTT.

The chain is built from TRBV19 and TRBJ1-1, with TRBD1 as a possible D gene (5 bases). The CDR3 is 14 amino acids. Trimming removed 7 bases at V and 1 base at J, with 13 bases between. The germline V gene has CDR1 LNHDA and CDR2 SQIVND (reference sequence). The CDR3: CASTLGLKNTEAFF. Written as DNA, the CDR3 is TGTGCCAGTACCCTGGGACTGAAGAACACTGAAGCTTTCTTT. The variable domain in full, completed from reference TRBV19 and TRBJ1-1, reads DGGITQSPKYLFRKEGQNVTLSCEQNLNHDAMYWYRQDPGQGLRLIYYSQIVNDFQKGDIAEGYSVSREKKESFPLTVTSAQKNPTAFYLCASTLGLKNTEAFFGQGTRLTVV.

V usage is TRBV3-1 (or the pseudogene TRBV3-2) and J usage is TRBJ2-3; 9 nucleotides match TRBD2. Germline CDR1 and CDR2: LGHDT and YNNKEL (reference sequence). There are 16 residues in the CDR3. V was clipped by 1 base and J by 3 bases; unmatched bases: 5. CDR3 bases: TGTGCCAGCAGCCAAGGTCCTAGCGGGGCGACAGATACGCAGTATTTT. Its translation is CASSQGPSGATDTQYF.

V is TRBV11-2 and J is TRBJ1-1, with D maybe TRBD1 (5 bases). Germline V gene sequence: CDR1 SGHAT, CDR2 FQNNGV. CDR3 length equals 13 residues. V lost 7 bases to trimming and J lost 4 bases, with 13 bases between them. As DNA, the CDR3 is TGTGCCAGCACAGGATCCAGGGTCACTGAAGCTTTCTTT. Translating gives CASTGSRVTEAFF.

The genes are TRBV19 and TRBJ1-4, with TRBD1 matching over 7 bases. CDR1 LNHDA and CDR2 SQIVND come from the germline V gene (reference sequence). The CDR3 spans 16 residues. J lost 0 bases, V lost 5 bases, and 6 bases had no gene match. The CDR3 DNA sequence: TGTGCCAGTAGTGCCATTCAGGGGGCAACTAATGAAAAACTGTTTTTT. Protein sequence: CASSAIQGATNEKLFF. The whole variable domain, remainder taken from reference TRBV19 and TRBJ1-4, is DGGITQSPKYLFRKEGQNVTLSCEQNLNHDAMYWYRQDPGQGLRLIYYSQIVNDFQKGDIAEGYSVSREKKESFPLTVTSAQKNPTAFYLCASSAIQGATNEKLFFGSGTQLSVL.

This clone was counted once. This chain joins TRBV27 and TRBJ2-7; 9 positions agree with TRBD1. The germline gives CDR1 MNHEY, CDR2 SMNVEV (reference sequence). The length of the CDR3 is 16 residues. Losses at the gene ends were 5 bases for V and 5 bases for J; bases not matched to a gene: 13. CDR3 sequence: CASSVETGTGLDEQYF. The CDR3 DNA is TGTGCCAGCAGTGTAGAAACCGGGACAGGGCTCGACGAGCAGTACTTC.

Points on this clone: Additional DNA sequences in this sample encode the identical CDR3. V is TRBV12-3 or TRBV12-4 and J is TRBJ1-2; 8 bases match TRBD1. Trimming at V came to 5 bases and at J to 6 bases, leaving 2 bases not matched to a gene. The CDR3 consists of 12 residues. The CDR3 here is CASSLQGDGYTF. CDR3 DNA sequence: TGTGCCAGCAGTCTACAGGGGGATGGCTACACCTTC.